The clone carrying this TCR beta chain has only one observation. Its antigen remains unidentified. Sequencing was performed with immunoSEQ multiplex PCR; in TCRdb, only in-frame clones are kept and a portion is missing. Here the sample spans several thousand clones, 80% being singletons. The time point is: 2014-2015 season, pre-vaccination. The sample is drawn from a study of follicular helper T cells after annual influenza vaccination. Points from the study as a whole: Plasmablast frequency change correlated with clonality change in ICOS+CD38+ cTfh.

Germline V gene data show CDR1 as SNHLY and CDR2 as FYNNEI. The CDR3 is made up of 13 amino acids. Between the trimmed V and J ends, which lost 8 bases and 4 bases, there was a span of 15 bases. The sequencing used CXCR5+ CD38- circulating T follicular helper cells from blood, collected on the day of influenza vaccination. The subset was: circulating Tfh, non-naive CD4+CXCR5+PD-1+ (ICOS+CD38+ or ICOS-CD38-). The chain has TRBV2 and TRBJ2-7, with a weak D call TRBD1 (6 bases). This clonotype was sampled from an adult who received the influenza vaccine. As DNA, the CDR3 is TGTGCCAGCTACCGGGACACTGCTTACGAGCAGTACTTC. This codes for CASYRDTAYEQYF.